What follows are 25 T cell receptor beta chains derived from one specimen sequenced in a study of T-cell reconstitution after alpha-beta-depleted transplantation in children. Unique molecular identifiers featured in how the TCRbeta library was prepared. One entry per CDR3 protein, called by TCRdb with MiXCR from the PCR reads. The sample has a few hundred thousand distinct CDR3 sequences; 13% are singletons. The specimen was PBMCs, mostly from graft donor cells, collected 360 days after TCRalphabeta/CD19-depleted stem cell transplant. These receptors were collected from a male patient between 5 and 17 years old who had a stem cell transplant for acute myeloid leukemia, so the T cells may come from the graft donor.

The chain employs TRBV14 and TRBJ1-4, with unresolved D. Trimming cost V 2 bases and J 6 bases, with 13 bases left between them. The germline V gene has CDR1 SGHDN and CDR2 FVKESK. This CDR3 has 15 amino acids. The CDR3 loop reads CASSQLAGWDEKLFF. For the CDR3, the DNA is TGTGCCAGCAGCCAATTGGCAGGATGGGATGAAAAACTGTTTTTT.

This clonotype was found many times. The J gene is TRBJ2-7, the V gene TRBV28; D is unclear. CDR1 is MDHEN and CDR2 is SYDVKM in the germline V gene. The length of the CDR3 is 10 residues. V gave up 3 bases and J gave up 5 bases, with 2 bases separating them. CDR3 region: CASSFNEQYF. CDR3 DNA: TGTGCCAGCAGTTTTAACGAGCAGTACTTC.

This clonotype turned up a few times. J is TRBJ2-1 and V is TRBV3-1, with D perhaps TRBD2 (7 bases). This CDR3 has 16 residues. Germline CDR1 LGHDT, CDR2 YNNKEL (reference sequence). Deletions cut 4 bases from V and 4 bases from J, with 17 bases between. The CDR3 DNA reads as TGTGCCAGCAGCCCACTGGGCGGGGGCTTTTACAATGAGCAGTTCTTC. Amino acids: CASSPLGGGFYNEQFF.

Only a few counts were recorded for this clonotype. This chain joins TRBV6-1 and TRBJ1-1, with 9 bases fitting TRBD1. Germline CDR1 MNHNS, CDR2 SASEGT. With V trimmed by 10 bases and J by 2 bases, 5 bases remained unmatched. CDR3 length equals 13 residues. CDR3 in amino acids: CATRDRVNTEAFF. The CDR3 DNA reads as TGTGCCACCAGGGACAGGGTAAACACTGAAGCTTTCTTT.

This clonotype was seen at least ten times. The V and J genes are TRBV5-1 and TRBJ2-5; 13 nucleotides line up with TRBD2. Germline trimming cut 4 bases from V and 5 bases from J; bases unmatched to any gene: 5. The CDR3 runs 15 residues. CDR1 and CDR2 from the germline V gene are SGHRS and YFSETQ. For the CDR3, the DNA is TGCGCCAGCAGCCTACTAGCGGGAGGGCCGGAGACCCAGTACTTC. Protein sequence: CASSLLAGGPETQYF.

The V and J genes are TRBV6-2 or TRBV6-3 and TRBJ2-1; 9 nucleotides line up with TRBD2. The V gene end was trimmed by 3 bases and the J gene end by 5 bases; junction bases not matched to a gene: 17. Germline CDR1 reads MNHEY; CDR2 reads SVGEGT. This CDR3 spans 19 amino acids. CDR3 protein: CASSYKGYKGGTSNNEQFF. CDR3 sequence (DNA): TGTGCCAGCAGTTATAAAGGATATAAAGGGGGGACTAGCAACAATGAGCAGTTCTTC.

The gene calls are TRBV28 and TRBJ1-5; D call uncertain. The CDR3 is made up of 13 amino acids. V was clipped by 2 bases and J by 6 bases, with 8 bases between them. Germline-derived CDR1 and CDR2 are MDHEN and SYDVKM. CDR3 bases: TGTGCCAGCAGTTTACCGGACGGTCAGCCCCAGCATTTT. Residues: CASSLPDGQPQHF.

The CDR3 is CSAWGEGTQYF. The CDR3 DNA reads as TGCAGTGCTTGGGGGGAGGGGACCCAGTACTTC. This chain uses TRBV20-1 with TRBJ2-5; 7 bases are shared with TRBD2. The CDR3 covers 11 residues. V shed 5 bases, J shed 7 bases, and the junction held 4 bases outside the gene matches. In germline, CDR1 is DFQATT, CDR2 SNEGSKA (reference sequence).

V usage is TRBV6-5 and J usage is TRBJ2-7; TRBD2 aligns across 8 bases. The CDR3 has 17 amino acids. Unmatched junction bases numbered 12, after V lost 3 bases and J lost 2 bases. Germline V gives CDR1 MNHEY, CDR2 SVGAGI. CDR3 in DNA: TGTGCCAGCAGTTATCGGGGGGGGCAGTGGGTCCCCTACGAGCAGTACTTC. It translates to CASSYRGGQWVPYEQYF.

The chain employs TRBV5-1 and TRBJ2-7, with 9 positions matching TRBD1. Looked up from germline, CDR1 is SGHRS and CDR2 is YFSETQ. V lost 4 bases to trimming and J lost 4 bases; unmatched junction nucleotides: 6. The CDR3 runs to 14 residues. CDR3 protein: CASSTGTGNYEQYF. CDR3 coding DNA: TGCGCCAGCAGCACCGGGACAGGGAATTACGAGCAGTACTTC.

The genes are TRBV4-2 and TRBJ2-2; 12 bases fit TRBD2. This CDR3 has 18 residues. J was trimmed by 5 bases and V by 3 bases; bases with no gene match: 10. Per germline, CDR1 LGHNA and CDR2 YNFKEQ. The CDR3: CASSHLAGGAWGTGELFF. In DNA, the CDR3 is TGTGCCAGCAGCCACCTAGCGGGAGGGGCTTGGGGGACCGGGGAGCTGTTTTTT.

The V and J genes are TRBV7-2 and TRBJ2-3; no clear D gene. Germline values: CDR1 SGHTA, CDR2 FQGNSA. CDR3 length equals 16 residues. Trimming took 7 bases from V and 6 from J, leaving 23 bases between them. The CDR3 spells CASISTRKISGDTQYF. In DNA form, the CDR3 reads TGTGCCAGCATTTCCACAAGGAAAATTAGTGGGGATACGCAGTATTTT.

The J gene is TRBJ2-7, the V gene TRBV7-2; the match to TRBD1 covers 9 bases. The CDR3 contains 15 residues. Losses at the gene ends were 3 bases for V and 2 bases for J; bases not matched to a gene: 5. Germline V gives CDR1 SGHTA, CDR2 FQGNSA. CDR3 in DNA: TGTGCCAGCAGCTTCGACAGGGGGGGTGCCTACGAGCAGTACTTC. Its protein is CASSFDRGGAYEQYF.

This clonotype was seen only a few times. The chain uses TRBV12-3 or TRBV12-4 and TRBJ2-3; 9 bases align to TRBD2. Trimming removed 5 bases from V and 1 base from J; junction bases left unmatched: 10. The CDR3 is 17 residues long. The CDR3 bases are TGTGCCAGCAGTAGCCCCGGGACTAGCAGACGCACAGATACGCAGTATTTT. Protein: CASSSPGTSRRTDTQYF.

This clonotype was detected ten times or more. This sequence joins TRBV4-3 and TRBJ2-1; 11 bases map to TRBD2. With 1 base clipped from V and 10 bases from J, the junction kept 21 bases outside the gene matches. Germline V lookup: CDR1 LGHNA, CDR2 YSLEER. CDR3 length: 20 amino acids. Here the CDR3 reads CASSQGVTSGSRDARWEQFF. The CDR3 nucleotides read TGCGCCAGCAGCCAAGGGGTAACTAGCGGGAGTAGGGACGCGAGATGGGAGCAGTTCTTC.

At least ten counts were recorded for this clonotype. This sequence joins TRBV29-1 and TRBJ2-7; the D is unclear. Deletions cut 3 bases from V and 1 base from J, with 7 bases between. The CDR3 totals 12 residues. Germline values: CDR1 SQVTM, CDR2 ANQGSEA. The CDR3 loop is CSVEVGSYEQYF. CDR3 coding DNA: TGCAGCGTTGAGGTCGGGTCCTACGAGCAGTACTTC.

Only a few counts were recorded for this clonotype. CDR3 sequence (DNA): TGCAGTGCTAAGAGGGGGACTAGCTCCTACAATGAGCAGTTCTTC. It encodes CSAKRGTSSYNEQFF. The chain carries TRBV20-1 and TRBJ2-1; 8 bases map to TRBD2. CDR3 length: 15 residues. V lost 4 bases and J lost 0; bases outside the gene matches: 5. The germline gives CDR1 DFQATT, CDR2 SNEGSKA (reference sequence).

The chain uses TRBV12-5 and TRBJ2-3; 12 bases line up with TRBD2. Germline CDR1 is LGHNT and CDR2 is FRNRAP. V trimming: 3 bases; J trimming: 0 bases; junction bases outside the gene matches: 1. This CDR3 contains 16 residues. CDR3 protein: CASGLLAGGSTDTQYF. CDR3 in DNA: TGTGCTAGTGGTTTACTAGCGGGAGGAAGCACAGATACGCAGTATTTT.

This clonotype occurred a few times. This chain uses TRBV29-1 with TRBJ2-1, with D unclear. V gave up 3 bases and J gave up 3 bases, with 9 bases separating them. Germline V gene sequence: CDR1 SQVTM, CDR2 ANQGSEA. The CDR3 is 13 amino acids. The CDR3 bases are TGCAGCGTTGATCTTGCGGACTACAATGAGCAGTTCTTC. Its protein product is CSVDLADYNEQFF.

This clonotype was seen a few times. The chain joins TRBV20-1 to TRBJ2-3, with D hard to call. There are 11 residues in the CDR3. V shed 6 bases and J shed 6 bases, with 10 bases lying between them. Germline V lookup: CDR1 DFQATT, CDR2 SNEGSKA (reference sequence). CDR3 nucleotides: TGCAGTGCCCCGTCTGTCGATACGCAGTATTTT. This sequence encodes CSAPSVDTQYF.

This clonotype was detected many times. J is TRBJ2-7 and V is TRBV12-3 or TRBV12-4, with a tentative D call TRBD2 (7 bases). The CDR3 is made up of 13 amino acids. Trimming shortened V by 7 bases and J by 2 bases, and 12 bases separated the two germline ends. CDR3 sequence (DNA): TGTGCCAGCACCCCGGGGGGCACCTACGAGCAGTACTTC. This sequence encodes CASTPGGTYEQYF.

V and J are TRBV20-1 and TRBJ2-7, with 13 bases that match TRBD2. The junction had 13 bases not matched to a gene; V was cut back by 1 base and J by 4 bases. The CDR3 totals 18 residues. From germline, CDR1 is DFQATT and CDR2 SNEGSKA (reference sequence). CDR3 in amino acids: CSARGPLSMTSGGYEQYF. CDR3 nucleotide sequence: TGCAGTGCTAGAGGTCCTCTCTCGATGACTAGCGGGGGGTACGAGCAGTACTTC.

The V call is TRBV18, the J call TRBJ2-1; 8 positions agree with TRBD2. The germline gives CDR1 KGHSH, CDR2 LQKENI. This CDR3 is built from 15 residues. With V trimmed by 0 bases and J by 6 bases, 4 bases remained unmatched. In nucleotides, the CDR3 is TGTGCCAGCTCACCACCCAACAGCGGGAGCAATGAGCAGTTCTTC. Translating gives CASSPPNSGSNEQFF. Based on the CDR3 plus reference TRBV18 and TRBJ2-1, the full variable domain is NAGVMQNPRHLVRRRGQEARLRCSPMKGHSHVYWYRQLPEEGLKFMVYLQKENIIDESGMPKERFSAEFPKEGPSILRIQQVVRGDSAAYFCASSPPNSGSNEQFFGPGTRLTVL.

This clonotype came up many times. V usage is TRBV12-3 or TRBV12-4 and J usage is TRBJ2-6; D is uncertain. The CDR3 covers 15 residues. The V end was cut by 2 bases, the J end by 5 bases, with 10 bases between. CDR3 residues: CASSLRPDRANVLTF. Written as DNA, the CDR3 is TGTGCCAGCAGTTTACGGCCAGACAGGGCCAACGTCCTGACTTTC.

The chain couples TRBV24-1 to TRBJ1-2, with TRBD1 as a possible D gene (5 bases). CDR1 and CDR2 (germline): KGHDR, SFDVKD. The CDR3 is 15 residues long. The V and J ends lost 2 bases and 6 bases respectively, with 15 bases between them. The CDR3: CATSDSDSGWNGYTF. CDR3 bases: TGTGCCACCAGTGATTCCGACAGCGGGTGGAATGGCTACACCTTC.